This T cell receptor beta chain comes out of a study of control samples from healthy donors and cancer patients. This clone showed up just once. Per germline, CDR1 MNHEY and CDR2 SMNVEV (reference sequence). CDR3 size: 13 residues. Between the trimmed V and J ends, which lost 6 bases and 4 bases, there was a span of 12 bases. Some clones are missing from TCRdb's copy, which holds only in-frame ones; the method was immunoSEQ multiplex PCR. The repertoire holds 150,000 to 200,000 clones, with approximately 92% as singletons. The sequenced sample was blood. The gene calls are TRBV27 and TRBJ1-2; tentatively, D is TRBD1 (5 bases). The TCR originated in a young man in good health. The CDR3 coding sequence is TGTGCCAGCAGGGGTGCAGGGACCTATGGCTACACCTTC. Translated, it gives CASRGAGTYGYTF.